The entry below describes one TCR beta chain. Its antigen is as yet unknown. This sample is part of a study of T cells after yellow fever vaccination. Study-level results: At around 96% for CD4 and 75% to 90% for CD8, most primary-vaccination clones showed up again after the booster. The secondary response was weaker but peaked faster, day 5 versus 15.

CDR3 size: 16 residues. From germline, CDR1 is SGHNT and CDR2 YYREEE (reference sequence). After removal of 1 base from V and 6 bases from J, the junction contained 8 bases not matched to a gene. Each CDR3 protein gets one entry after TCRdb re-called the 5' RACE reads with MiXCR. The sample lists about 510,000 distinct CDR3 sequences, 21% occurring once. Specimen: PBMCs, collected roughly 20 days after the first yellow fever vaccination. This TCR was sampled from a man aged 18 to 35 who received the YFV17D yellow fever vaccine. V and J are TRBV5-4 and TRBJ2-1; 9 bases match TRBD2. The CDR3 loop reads CASSLWAGGSGNEQFF. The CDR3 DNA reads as TGTGCCAGCAGCTTGTGGGCGGGGGGGTCTGGCAATGAGCAGTTCTTC.